The 12 T cell receptor beta chains reported below all come from one sample, sequenced in a study of Ad26.COV2.S vaccination and SARS-CoV-2 variants. The table came from immunoSEQ multiplex PCR; TCRdb's copy has only in-frame clones and leaves some out. This table holds about 480,000 clones, approximately 88% found once. Treatment reported: 15 to 20 received Ad26.COV2.S at low or high dose, single or two shots; about 5 received placebo; per-sample allocation not given. All samples were drawn on day 63, counting from the first vaccine or placebo injection. Sequenced here: peripheral blood, sampled in a trial of Ad26.COV2.S vaccine versus placebo. The receptors were sampled from a person aged 18 to 59 who received the Ad26.COV2.S COVID-19 vaccine or a placebo.

The chain couples TRBV28 to TRBJ1-2, with TRBD1 identical over 7 bases. From germline, CDR1 is MDHEN and CDR2 SYDVKM. The junction had 5 bases not matched to a gene; V was cut back by 2 bases and J by 8 bases. The CDR3 is made up of 13 amino acids. Written as DNA, the CDR3 is TGTGCCAGCAGTTTAACAGGGGCCCAAGGCTACACCTTC. This gives the protein CASSLTGAQGYTF.

The chain recombines TRBV7-3 with TRBJ1-1; D is unclear. From germline, CDR1 is SGHTA and CDR2 FQGTGA. This CDR3 contains 12 residues. V was shortened by 2 bases and J by 9 bases, with 10 bases between the two germline ends. CDR3 nucleotides: TGTGCCAGCAGCTTAGCTGGCAGTCAAGCTTTCTTT. It translates to CASSLAGSQAFF.

J is TRBJ1-4 and V is TRBV28; D is perhaps TRBD1 (5 bases). CDR3 length: 14 residues. Germline V CDR1 and CDR2: MDHEN, SYDVKM. V gave up 10 bases and J gave up 8 bases, with 20 bases separating them. The DNA of the CDR3 is TGTGCCATCTCCACGGCAGGGCCAACCGAAAAACTGTTTTTT. This codes for CAISTAGPTEKLFF. The full variable domain, with the rest looked up from reference TRBV28 and TRBJ1-4, is DVKVTQSSRYLVKRTGEKVFLECVQDMDHENMFWYRQDPGLGLRLIYFSYDVKMKEKGDIPEGYSVSREKKERFSLILESASTNQTSMYLCAISTAGPTEKLFFGSGTQLSVL.

This clone occurred a few times. The chain has TRBV9 and TRBJ1-3, with D tentatively TRBD1 (5 bases). V lost 2 bases and J 0 bases, leaving 12 bases between the germline ends. This CDR3 is 16 amino acids long. CDR1 and CDR2 from the germline V gene are SGDLS and YYNGEE. This CDR3 reads CASSVLADTSGNTIYF. The CDR3 DNA follows: TGTGCCAGCAGCGTTCTTGCGGACACCTCTGGAAACACCATATATTTT.

This clone showed up just a few times. The chain carries TRBV9 and TRBJ1-3; D uncertain. CDR1 and CDR2 (germline): SGDLS, YYNGEE. CDR3 size: 14 residues. Between the trimmed V and J ends, which lost 0 bases and 5 bases, there was a span of 9 bases. The CDR3 spells CASSVEGSRNTIYF. CDR3 nucleotides: TGTGCCAGCAGCGTAGAAGGCAGCAGAAACACCATATATTTT.

V gene TRBV7-9 combines with J gene TRBJ2-1; D call uncertain. Germline lookup yields CDR1 SEHNR and CDR2 FQNEAQ (reference sequence). The CDR3 is 14 amino acids. V lost 0 bases, J lost 1 base, and 4 bases lay in between. CDR3 amino acids: CASSLAVSYNEQFF. In DNA, the CDR3 is TGTGCCAGCAGCTTAGCTGTATCCTACAATGAGCAGTTCTTC.

The chain joins TRBV29-1 to TRBJ2-7; 8 bases line up with TRBD1. Germline V gene sequence: CDR1 SQVTM, CDR2 ANQGSEA. Losses at the gene ends were 3 bases for V and 7 bases for J; bases not matched to a gene: 8. The CDR3 runs 13 residues. The DNA of the CDR3 is TGCAGCGTTGAGTACAGGGGGACTTCTGAGCAGTACTTC. Translating it yields CSVEYRGTSEQYF.

The chain uses TRBV28 and TRBJ1-1; D remains unclear. Per the germline V gene, CDR1 is MDHEN and CDR2 is SYDVKM. Trimming cost V 5 bases and J 6 bases, with 13 bases left between them. This CDR3 contains 13 residues. CDR3 DNA sequence: TGTGCCAGCAGTGGGGAAATTGGTTCTGAAGCTTTCTTT. It translates to CASSGEIGSEAFF.

The chain links TRBV4-2 to TRBJ1-4; 11 nucleotides agree with TRBD1. V lost 2 bases, J lost 5 bases, and 1 base stayed unmatched. The CDR3 contains 15 residues. Germline V gene data show CDR1 as LGHNA and CDR2 as YNFKEQ. CDR3 bases: TGTGCCAGCAGCCAACGGGACAGGGGGAATGAAAAACTGTTTTTT. It yields the protein CASSQRDRGNEKLFF.

V usage is TRBV18 and J usage is TRBJ2-2; D not resolved. The V gene lost 3 bases and the J gene lost 3 bases, with 8 bases spanning the gap. This CDR3 is 14 amino acids long. Germline V gives CDR1 KGHSH, CDR2 LQKENI. CDR3 in DNA: TGTGCCAGCTCACCCCTACAGCACACCGGGGAGCTGTTTTTT. It codes for CASSPLQHTGELFF.

J is TRBJ2-1 and V is TRBV10-3, with no clear D. CDR1 ENHRY and CDR2 SYGVKD come from the germline V gene. The V end lost 4 bases, the J end lost 3 bases, and 10 bases lay between the germline ends. The CDR3 has 14 residues. DNA of the CDR3: TGTGCCATCAGTGGTCAGGCTAACTACAATGAGCAGTTCTTC. This codes for CAISGQANYNEQFF.

Only a few counts were recorded for this clone. The chain employs TRBV7-2 and TRBJ1-4, with 9 bases aligning to TRBD1. The germline V gene has CDR1 SGHTA and CDR2 FQGNSA. V gave up 0 bases and J gave up 7 bases; unmatched junction bases: 6. The CDR3 consists of 16 residues. The chain's CDR3 is CASSLARQGGFEKLFF. The CDR3 DNA follows: TGTGCCAGCAGCTTAGCCAGACAGGGGGGATTTGAAAAACTGTTTTTT. The whole variable domain, remainder taken from reference TRBV7-2 and TRBJ1-4, is GAGVSQSPSNKVTEKGKDVELRCDPISGHTALYWYRQSLGQGLEFLIYFQGNSAPDKSGLPSDRFSAERTGGSVSTLTIQRTQQEDSAVYLCASSLARQGGFEKLFFGSGTQLSVL.